This is a list of T cell receptor beta chains from one sample in a study of CD8+CD57+ T cells in acquired aplastic anemia. TCRdb independently ran MiXCR on the reads; one entry per CDR3 protein. The sample has under 200,000 distinct CDR3 sequences; about two thirds are singletons. The sequencing sample was made of sorted CD4+, CD8+, or CD8+CD57+ T cells (not recorded which) from PBMCs. These receptor sequences come from a human donor with aplastic anemia. The CDR3 runs from the conserved cysteine through the conserved F or W. A D gene is named only where the DNA matches it firmly. Only some rows state a clone size, as once, few, many or a class for expanded clones.

clone size: NA; J gene: TRBJ1-1; D gene: NA; V gene: TRBV7-2; CDR3 protein: CASSFGVTEAFF; CDR3 DNA: TGTGCCAGCAGCTTTGGGGTAACTGAAGCTTTCTTT
clone size: NA; J gene: TRBJ2-7; D gene: TRBD2; V gene: TRBV9; CDR3 protein: CASSVGGGGLYEQYF; CDR3 DNA: TGTGCCAGCAGCGTAGGTGGCGGGGGGTTGTACGAGCAGTACTTC
clone size: few; J gene: TRBJ2-7; D gene: NA; V gene: TRBV7-3; CDR3 protein: CASSLGSSGEQYF; CDR3 DNA: TGTGCCAGCAGCCTAGGCAGTTCGGGGGAGCAGTACTTC
clone size: NA; J gene: TRBJ2-1; D gene: TRBD2; V gene: TRBV14; CDR3 protein: CASSQESWTSGGPYNEQFF; CDR3 DNA: TGTGCCAGCAGCCAAGAATCATGGACTAGCGGGGGGCCCTACAATGAGCAGTTCTTC
clone size: NA; J gene: TRBJ1-3; D gene: NA; V gene: TRBV7-6; CDR3 protein: CASSSTGNTIYF; CDR3 DNA: TGTGCCAGCAGCTCGACTGGAAACACCATATATTTT
clone size: NA; J gene: TRBJ2-1; D gene: NA; V gene: TRBV2; CDR3 protein: CASRDNERFF; CDR3 DNA: TGTGCCAGCAGGGACAATGAGCGGTTCTTC
clone size: NA; J gene: TRBJ2-1; D gene: NA; V gene: TRBV10-3; CDR3 protein: CAISSSLDYNEQFF; CDR3 DNA: TGTGCCATCAGTTCTTCGTTGGACTACAATGAGCAGTTCTTC
clone size: NA; J gene: TRBJ2-5; D gene: NA; V gene: TRBV7-3; CDR3 protein: CASSLGGVDTEAFF; CDR3 DNA: TGTGCCAGCAGCTTAGGGGGCGTTGACACTGAAGCCTTCTTT
clone size: NA; J gene: TRBJ1-3; D gene: NA; V gene: TRBV14; CDR3 protein: CASSQGHPSGNTIYF; CDR3 DNA: TGTGCCAGCAGCCAAGGGCATCCGTCAGGAAACACCATATATTTT
clone size: once; J gene: TRBJ2-5; D gene: TRBD1; V gene: TRBV2; CDR3 protein: CANARDRGQETQYF; CDR3 DNA: TGTGCCAACGCCCGGGACAGGGGGCAAGAGACCCAGTACTTC
clone size: NA; J gene: TRBJ2-1; D gene: NA; V gene: TRBV10-3; CDR3 protein: CATRTRTDGDNEQFF; CDR3 DNA: TGTGCCACCCGGACGAGGACTGATGGGGACAATGAGCAGTTCTTC
clone size: NA; J gene: TRBJ2-1; D gene: TRBD2; V gene: TRBV19; CDR3 protein: CASSIGIAGANEQFF; CDR3 DNA: TGTGCCAGTAGTATCGGGATAGCGGGAGCCAATGAGCAGTTCTTC
clone size: NA; J gene: TRBJ2-1; D gene: TRBD1; V gene: TRBV9; CDR3 protein: CASSATGNFRVNNEQFF; CDR3 DNA: TGTGCCAGCAGCGCGACAGGGAATTTTCGAGTAAACAATGAGCAGTTCTTC
clone size: NA; J gene: TRBJ2-1; D gene: NA; V gene: TRBV5-1; CDR3 protein: CASSLSQWHRFF; CDR3 DNA: TGTGCCAGCAGCTTATCACAGTGGCATCGGTTCTTC
clone size: once; J gene: TRBJ1-1; D gene: NA; V gene: TRBV6-5; CDR3 protein: CASSLDHGTLREAFF; CDR3 DNA: TGTGCCAGCAGTTTAGATCACGGGACACTTCGAGAAGCTTTCTTT
clone size: few; J gene: TRBJ2-5; D gene: NA; V gene: TRBV7-8; CDR3 protein: CASSYWQLRETQYF; CDR3 DNA: TGTGCCAGCAGCTATTGGCAGCTGCGGGAGACCCAGTACTTC
clone size: NA; J gene: TRBJ2-7; D gene: TRBD1; V gene: TRBV5-5; CDR3 protein: CASSLGGTAFYEQYF; CDR3 DNA: TGCGCCAGCAGCTTGGGTGGGACAGCCTTCTACGAGCAGTACTTC
clone size: NA; J gene: TRBJ2-2; D gene: NA; V gene: TRBV25-1; CDR3 protein: CASSEYLGGSTGELFF; CDR3 DNA: TGTGCCAGCAGTGAATATCTGGGGGGAAGCACCGGGGAGCTGTTTTTT
clone size: few; J gene: TRBJ1-1; D gene: NA; V gene: TRBV7-3; CDR3 protein: CASSFFPTSTEAFF; CDR3 DNA: TGTGCCAGCAGCTTTTTCCCGACGAGCACTGAAGCTTTCTTT
clone size: few; J gene: TRBJ1-4; D gene: TRBD1; V gene: TRBV5-1; CDR3 protein: CASSWGQDNEKLFF; CDR3 DNA: TGCGCCAGCAGCTGGGGACAGGATAATGAAAAACTGTTTTTT
clone size: NA; J gene: TRBJ1-1; D gene: NA; V gene: TRBV4-1; CDR3 protein: CASSQGGGNTEAFF; CDR3 DNA: TGCGCCAGCAGCCAAGGCGGGGGGAACACTGAAGCTTTCTTT
clone size: NA; J gene: TRBJ1-1; D gene: NA; V gene: TRBV2; CDR3 protein: CASSERSTRREAFF; CDR3 DNA: TGTGCCAGCAGTGAACGCAGCACCAGGCGTGAAGCTTTCTTT
clone size: NA; J gene: TRBJ1-1; D gene: NA; V gene: TRBV7-8; CDR3 protein: CASRLGVATEAFF; CDR3 DNA: TGTGCCAGCAGATTAGGGGTGGCCACTGAAGCTTTCTTT
clone size: NA; J gene: TRBJ2-7; D gene: TRBD1; V gene: TRBV10-1; CDR3 protein: CASFPTGEVYERYF; CDR3 DNA: TGCGCCAGCTTTCCGACAGGGGAAGTCTACGAGCGGTACTTC
clone size: NA; J gene: TRBJ1-1; D gene: NA; V gene: TRBV6-4; CDR3 protein: CGRRGNYTEAFF; CDR3 DNA: TGCGGGCGGAGGGGGAATTACACTGAAGCTTTCTTT
clone size: many; J gene: TRBJ2-1; D gene: TRBD2; V gene: TRBV19; CDR3 protein: CASYPSGLDLYNEQFF; CDR3 DNA: TGTGCCTCTTATCCCAGTGGACTAGATCTTTACAATGAGCAGTTCTTC
clone size: NA; J gene: TRBJ1-5; D gene: NA; V gene: TRBV24-1; CDR3 protein: CASSPSWASNQPQHF; CDR3 DNA: TGTGCCAGCAGCCCATCCTGGGCTAGCAATCAGCCCCAGCATTTT
clone size: many; J gene: TRBJ2-7; D gene: TRBD1; V gene: TRBV5-5; CDR3 protein: CASSLNAGQVLYEQYF; CDR3 DNA: TGTGCCAGCAGCTTGAACGCGGGACAGGTACTCTACGAGCAGTACTTC
clone size: NA; J gene: TRBJ1-5; D gene: TRBD1; V gene: TRBV20-1; CDR3 protein: CSAWPGTGDQPQHF; CDR3 DNA: TGCAGTGCGTGGCCGGGGACAGGGGATCAGCCCCAGCATTTT
clone size: once; J gene: TRBJ2-5; D gene: TRBD1; V gene: TRBV7-2; CDR3 protein: CASSEQQGMTQYF; CDR3 DNA: TGTGCCAGCAGCGAACAACAGGGGATGACCCAGTACTTC
clone size: NA; J gene: TRBJ1-3; D gene: TRBD1; V gene: TRBV6-4; CDR3 protein: CASSQTGDSGNTIYF; CDR3 DNA: TGTGCCAGCAGTCAAACAGGGGATTCGGGAAACACCATATATTTT
clone size: NA; J gene: TRBJ1-6; D gene: NA; V gene: TRBV7-3; CDR3 protein: CASSLLRYNSPLHF; CDR3 DNA: TGTGCCAGCAGCTTATTACGTTATAATTCACCCCTCCACTTT
clone size: NA; J gene: TRBJ1-3; D gene: NA; V gene: TRBV20-1; CDR3 protein: CSARPASGNTIYF; CDR3 DNA: TGCAGTGCCAGACCGGCCTCTGGAAACACCATATATTTT
clone size: NA; J gene: TRBJ1-1; D gene: NA; V gene: TRBV7-9; CDR3 protein: CASSLAGVGAHTEAFF; CDR3 DNA: TGTGCCAGCAGCTTAGCGGGGGTGGGGGCCCACACTGAAGCTTTCTTT
clone size: once; J gene: TRBJ1-5; D gene: NA; V gene: TRBV12-3/TRBV12-4; CDR3 protein: CASSLRGYVQPQHF; CDR3 DNA: TGTGCCAGCAGTTTGAGGGGGTACGTTCAGCCCCAGCATTTT
clone size: NA; J gene: TRBJ1-6; D gene: NA; V gene: TRBV12-3/TRBV12-4; CDR3 protein: CASRQGWSPLHF; CDR3 DNA: TGTGCCAGCAGGCAGGGTTGGTCACCCCTCCACTTT
clone size: many; J gene: TRBJ2-2; D gene: TRBD2; V gene: TRBV6-4; CDR3 protein: CASSDNPSGPGELFF; CDR3 DNA: TGTGCCAGCAGTGACAACCCTAGCGGGCCCGGGGAGCTGTTTTTT
clone size: NA; J gene: TRBJ1-1; D gene: NA; V gene: TRBV7-9; CDR3 protein: CASSVTGMNTEAFF; CDR3 DNA: TGTGCCAGCAGCGTGACGGGCATGAACACTGAAGCTTTCTTT
clone size: many; J gene: TRBJ1-6; D gene: NA; V gene: TRBV6-5; CDR3 protein: CASSMTPGTYNSPLHF; CDR3 DNA: TGTGCCAGCAGTATGACCCCGGGAACCTATAATTCACCCCTCCACTTT
clone size: few; J gene: TRBJ2-7; D gene: NA; V gene: TRBV10-2; CDR3 protein: CASSEGTDYEQYF; CDR3 DNA: TGCGCCAGCAGTGAGGGGACCGACTACGAGCAGTACTTC